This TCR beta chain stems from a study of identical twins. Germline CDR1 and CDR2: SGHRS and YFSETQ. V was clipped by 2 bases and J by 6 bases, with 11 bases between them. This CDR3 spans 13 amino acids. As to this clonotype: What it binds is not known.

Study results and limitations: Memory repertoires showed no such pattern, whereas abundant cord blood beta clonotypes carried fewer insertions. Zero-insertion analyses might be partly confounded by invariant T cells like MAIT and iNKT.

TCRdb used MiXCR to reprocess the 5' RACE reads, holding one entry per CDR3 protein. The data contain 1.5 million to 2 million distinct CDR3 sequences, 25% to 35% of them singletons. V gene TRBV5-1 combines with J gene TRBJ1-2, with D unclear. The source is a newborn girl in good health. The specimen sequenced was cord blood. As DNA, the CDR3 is TGCGCCAGCAGCTTAACCCGGAACCATGGCTACACCTTC. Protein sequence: CASSLTRNHGYTF.